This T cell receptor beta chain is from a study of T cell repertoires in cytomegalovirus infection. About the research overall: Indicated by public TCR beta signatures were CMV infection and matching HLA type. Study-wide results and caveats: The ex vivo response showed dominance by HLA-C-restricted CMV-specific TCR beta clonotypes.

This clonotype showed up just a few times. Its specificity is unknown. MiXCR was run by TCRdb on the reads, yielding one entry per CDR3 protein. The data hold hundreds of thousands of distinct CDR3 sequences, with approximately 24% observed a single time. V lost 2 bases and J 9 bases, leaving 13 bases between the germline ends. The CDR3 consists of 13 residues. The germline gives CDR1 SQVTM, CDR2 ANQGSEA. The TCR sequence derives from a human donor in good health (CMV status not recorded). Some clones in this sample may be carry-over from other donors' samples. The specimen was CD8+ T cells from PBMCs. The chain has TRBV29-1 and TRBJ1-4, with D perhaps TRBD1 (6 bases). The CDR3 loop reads CSVEMTGSKKLFF. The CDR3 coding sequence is TGCAGCGTTGAAATGACAGGTTCAAAAAAACTGTTTTTT.